The present T cell receptor (beta chain) was sequenced within a study of technical replicates of blood from several donors. Repertoires were generated with immunoSEQ multiplex PCR, while TCRdb's copy carries only in-frame clones and drops some. The repertoire holds about 75,000 clones, with 75% to 95% as singletons. This receptor was identified in a human donor in good health. Some clones in this sample may be carry-over from other donors' samples. What was sequenced was T cells isolated from PBMCs.

CDR3 DNA sequence: TGTGCCAGCAGTATCTTCCAAGAGACCCAGTACTTC. Its protein product is CASSIFQETQYF. The chain carries TRBV28 and TRBJ2-5; D ambiguous. Germline V gene sequence: CDR1 MDHEN, CDR2 SYDVKM. The CDR3 runs 12 residues. Trimming took 5 bases from V and 1 from J, leaving 5 bases between them.